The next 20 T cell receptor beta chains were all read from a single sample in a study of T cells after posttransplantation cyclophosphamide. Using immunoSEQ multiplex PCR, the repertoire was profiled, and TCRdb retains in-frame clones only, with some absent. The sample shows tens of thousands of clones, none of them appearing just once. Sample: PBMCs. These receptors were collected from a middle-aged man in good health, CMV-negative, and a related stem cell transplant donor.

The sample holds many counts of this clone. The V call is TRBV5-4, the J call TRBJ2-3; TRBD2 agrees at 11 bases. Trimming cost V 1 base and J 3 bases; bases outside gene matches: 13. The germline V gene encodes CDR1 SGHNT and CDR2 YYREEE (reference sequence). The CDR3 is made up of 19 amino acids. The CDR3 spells CASSLPSGRNGGGTDTQYF. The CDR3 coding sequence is TGTGCCAGCAGCTTGCCTAGCGGGAGGAATGGGGGCGGGACAGATACGCAGTATTTT.

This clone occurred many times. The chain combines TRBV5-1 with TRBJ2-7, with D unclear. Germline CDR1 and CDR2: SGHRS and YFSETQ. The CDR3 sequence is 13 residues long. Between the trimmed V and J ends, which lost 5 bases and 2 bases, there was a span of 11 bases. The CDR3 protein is CASSIDSTYEQYV. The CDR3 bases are TGCGCCAGCAGTATTGACTCTACCTACGAGCAGTACGTC.

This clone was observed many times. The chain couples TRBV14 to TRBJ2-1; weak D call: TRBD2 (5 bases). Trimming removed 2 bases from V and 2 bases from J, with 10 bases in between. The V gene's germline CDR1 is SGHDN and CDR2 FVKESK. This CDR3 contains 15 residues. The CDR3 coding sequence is TGTGCCAGCAGCCAACTAGCCCCGACCTACAATGAGCAGTTCTTC. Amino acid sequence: CASSQLAPTYNEQFF.

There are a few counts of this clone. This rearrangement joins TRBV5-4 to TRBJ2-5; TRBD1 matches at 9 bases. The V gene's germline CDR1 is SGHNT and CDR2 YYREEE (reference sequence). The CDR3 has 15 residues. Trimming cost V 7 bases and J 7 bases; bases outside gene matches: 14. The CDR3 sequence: CASASGDRALGTQYF. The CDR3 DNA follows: TGTGCCAGCGCCTCCGGGGACAGGGCACTGGGGACCCAGTACTTC.

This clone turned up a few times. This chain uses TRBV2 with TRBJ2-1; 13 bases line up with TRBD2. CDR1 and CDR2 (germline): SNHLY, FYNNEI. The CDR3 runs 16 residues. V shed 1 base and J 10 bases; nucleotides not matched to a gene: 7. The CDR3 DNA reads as TGTGCCAGCAGTGAAGTCGGACTAGCGGGGGTTGGGGAGCAGTTCTTC. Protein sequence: CASSEVGLAGVGEQFF.

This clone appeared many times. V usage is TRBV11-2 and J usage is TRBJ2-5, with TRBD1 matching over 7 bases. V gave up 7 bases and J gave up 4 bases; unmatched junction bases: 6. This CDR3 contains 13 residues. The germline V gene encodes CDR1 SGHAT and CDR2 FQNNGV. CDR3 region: CASTPPGGETQYF. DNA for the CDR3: TGTGCCAGCACCCCCCCAGGGGGAGAGACCCAGTACTTC.

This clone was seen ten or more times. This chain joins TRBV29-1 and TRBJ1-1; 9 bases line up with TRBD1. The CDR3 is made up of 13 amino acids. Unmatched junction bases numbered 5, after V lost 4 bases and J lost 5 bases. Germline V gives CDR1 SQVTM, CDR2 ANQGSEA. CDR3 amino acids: CSVGDRVGTEAFF. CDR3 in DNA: TGCAGCGTTGGGGACAGGGTGGGAACTGAAGCTTTCTTT.

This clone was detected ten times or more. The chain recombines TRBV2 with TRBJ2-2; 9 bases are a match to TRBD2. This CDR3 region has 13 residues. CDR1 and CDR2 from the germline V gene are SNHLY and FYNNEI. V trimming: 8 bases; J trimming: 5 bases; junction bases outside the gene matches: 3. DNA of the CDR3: TGTGCCAGCTCCACTAGCGGGACCGGGGAGCTGTTTTTT. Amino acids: CASSTSGTGELFF.

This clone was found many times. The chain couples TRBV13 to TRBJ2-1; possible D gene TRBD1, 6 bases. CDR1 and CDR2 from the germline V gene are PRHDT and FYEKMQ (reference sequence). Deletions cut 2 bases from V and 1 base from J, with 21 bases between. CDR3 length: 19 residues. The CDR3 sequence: CASSLKQLTGALSYNEQFF. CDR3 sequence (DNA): TGTGCCAGCAGCTTAAAACAACTGACAGGCGCCCTGTCCTACAATGAGCAGTTCTTC.

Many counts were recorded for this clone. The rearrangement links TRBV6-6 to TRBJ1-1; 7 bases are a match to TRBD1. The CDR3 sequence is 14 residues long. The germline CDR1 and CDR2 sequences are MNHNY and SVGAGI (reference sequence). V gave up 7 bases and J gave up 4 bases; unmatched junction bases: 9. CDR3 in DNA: TGTGCCAGCAAGGAGGGGGCCTTTAGCACTGAAGCTTTCTTT. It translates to CASKEGAFSTEAFF.

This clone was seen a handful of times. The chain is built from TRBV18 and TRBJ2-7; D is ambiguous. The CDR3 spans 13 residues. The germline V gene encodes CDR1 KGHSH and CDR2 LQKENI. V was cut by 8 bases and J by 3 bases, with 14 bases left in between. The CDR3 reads CASRPTELYEQYF. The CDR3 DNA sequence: TGTGCCAGCCGCCCCACAGAACTCTACGAGCAGTACTTC.

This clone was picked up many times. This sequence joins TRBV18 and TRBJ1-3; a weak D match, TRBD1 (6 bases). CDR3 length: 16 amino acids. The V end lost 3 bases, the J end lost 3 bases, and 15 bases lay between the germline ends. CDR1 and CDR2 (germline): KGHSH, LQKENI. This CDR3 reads CASSPLTGGFGNTIYF. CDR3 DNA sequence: TGTGCCAGCTCACCCCTGACAGGAGGATTTGGAAACACCATATATTTT.

This CDR3 is CASVGSSYNEQFF. As DNA, the CDR3 is TGTGCCAGCGTCGGGAGCTCCTACAATGAGCAGTTCTTC. This chain uses TRBV6-1 with TRBJ2-1; a weak D match, TRBD2 (6 bases). Trimming left V 8 bases short and J 0 bases short, with 8 bases between. CDR3 size: 13 residues. CDR1 MNHNS and CDR2 SASEGT come from the germline V gene.

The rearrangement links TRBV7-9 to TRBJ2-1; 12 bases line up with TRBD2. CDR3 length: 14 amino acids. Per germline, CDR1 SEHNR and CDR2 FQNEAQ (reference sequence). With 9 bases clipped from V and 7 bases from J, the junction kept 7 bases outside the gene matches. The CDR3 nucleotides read TGTGCCAGTCAGACTAGCGGGAGTGGAAATGAGCAGTTCTTC. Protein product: CASQTSGSGNEQFF.

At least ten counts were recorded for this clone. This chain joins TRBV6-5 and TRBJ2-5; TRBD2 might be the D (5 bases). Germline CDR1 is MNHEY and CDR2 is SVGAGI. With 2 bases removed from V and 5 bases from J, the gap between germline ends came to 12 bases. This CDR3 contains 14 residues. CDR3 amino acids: CASSYTPRVETQYF. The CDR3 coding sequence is TGTGCCAGCAGTTACACACCGAGGGTGGAGACCCAGTACTTC.

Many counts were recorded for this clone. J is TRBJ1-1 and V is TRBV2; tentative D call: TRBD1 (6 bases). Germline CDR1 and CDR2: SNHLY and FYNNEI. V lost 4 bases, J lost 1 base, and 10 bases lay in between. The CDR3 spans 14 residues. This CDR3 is CASSVRQENTEAFF. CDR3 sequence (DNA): TGTGCCAGCAGTGTTCGACAGGAGAACACTGAAGCTTTCTTT.

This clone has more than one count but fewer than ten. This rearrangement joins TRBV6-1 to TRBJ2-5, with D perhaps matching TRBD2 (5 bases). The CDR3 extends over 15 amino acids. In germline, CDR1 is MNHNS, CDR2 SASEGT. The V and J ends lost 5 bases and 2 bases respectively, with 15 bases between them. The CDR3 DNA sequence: TGTGCCAGCAGTCGAGCGGCCCTAGAACAAGAGACCCAGTACTTC. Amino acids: CASSRAALEQETQYF.

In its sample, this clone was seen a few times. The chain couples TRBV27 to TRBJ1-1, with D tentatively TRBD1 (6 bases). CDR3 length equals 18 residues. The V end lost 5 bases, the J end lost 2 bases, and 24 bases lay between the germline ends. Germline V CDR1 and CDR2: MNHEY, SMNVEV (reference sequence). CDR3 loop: CASSLFTGTSKFNTEAFF. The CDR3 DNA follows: TGTGCCAGCAGTCTCTTCACCGGGACATCTAAGTTTAACACTGAAGCTTTCTTT.

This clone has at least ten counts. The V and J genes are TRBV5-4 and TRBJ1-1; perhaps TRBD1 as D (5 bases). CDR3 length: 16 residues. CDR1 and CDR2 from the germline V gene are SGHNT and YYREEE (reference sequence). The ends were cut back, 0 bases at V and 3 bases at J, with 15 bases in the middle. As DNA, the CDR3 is TGTGCCAGCAGCTTGGTTGGCAGGGTCGCCGACACTGAAGCTTTCTTT. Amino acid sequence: CASSLVGRVADTEAFF.

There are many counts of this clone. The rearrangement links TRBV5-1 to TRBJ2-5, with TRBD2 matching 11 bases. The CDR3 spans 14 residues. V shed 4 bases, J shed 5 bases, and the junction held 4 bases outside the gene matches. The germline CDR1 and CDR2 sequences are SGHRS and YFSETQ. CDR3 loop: CASSVAGGLETQYF. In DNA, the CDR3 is TGCGCCAGCAGCGTAGCGGGGGGGCTGGAGACCCAGTACTTC.